This passage covers 15 T cell receptor beta chains from one sample sequenced in a study of identical twins. Each CDR3 protein is one row after TCRdb ran MiXCR on the 5' RACE reads. The sample lists around 250,000 distinct CDR3 sequences, about 13% seen once, with under 4.5% in the top ten. This sample was shared with a second study, whose subject was yellow fever vaccine responses in identical twins.

The sequenced sample was memory (CD45RO+) T cells sorted from blood. The origin of the receptors is a woman in her late teens or twenties in good health.

This clonotype was observed at least ten times. This chain joins TRBV12-3 or TRBV12-4 and TRBJ2-7, with D unresolved. V shed 5 bases and J shed 6 bases, with 8 bases lying between them. The CDR3 runs to 11 residues. For the CDR3, the DNA is TGTGCCAGCAGTCTCTCGGGCGAGCAGTACTTC. As protein: CASSLSGEQYF.

In this sample, this clonotype turned up a few times. The chain employs TRBV12-3 or TRBV12-4 and TRBJ2-7; D gene unclear. This CDR3 spans 14 amino acids. V lost 3 bases to trimming and J lost 2 bases, with 11 bases between them. In nucleotides, the CDR3 is TGTGCCAGCAGTTTCTGGGTAGAAACCTACGAGCAGTACTTC. Translated, it gives CASSFWVETYEQYF.

This chain uses TRBV5-5 with TRBJ2-5; 9 nucleotides match TRBD2. This CDR3 has 18 amino acids. J gave up 1 base and V 2 bases, and 12 bases lay outside the gene matches. CDR1 and CDR2 (germline): SGHKS, YYEKEE (reference sequence). The CDR3 region is CASSLVLRLAAIQETQYF. The CDR3 coding sequence is TGTGCCAGCAGCTTAGTCCTCCGACTAGCGGCGATCCAAGAGACCCAGTACTTC.

In this sample, this clonotype turned up many times. The V call is TRBV4-3, the J call TRBJ2-7; D is uncertain. In germline, CDR1 is LGHNA, CDR2 YSLEER. This CDR3 has 15 amino acids. Trimming shortened V by 8 bases and J by 3 bases, and 20 bases separated the two germline ends. Here the CDR3 reads CASGENSGALYEQYF. The CDR3 DNA follows: TGCGCCAGCGGAGAGAATTCAGGAGCCCTCTACGAGCAGTACTTC.

This chain joins TRBV6-4 and TRBJ2-7; 9 bases map to TRBD1. There are 14 residues in the CDR3. Trimming took 0 bases from V and 6 from J; bases not matched to a gene: 3. Looked up from germline, CDR1 is MRHNA and CDR2 is SNTAGT. The CDR3 sequence is CASSDSTGGGEQYF. The CDR3 DNA is TGTGCCAGCAGTGACTCGACAGGGGGTGGCGAGCAGTACTTC.

This clonotype came up a few times. This chain uses TRBV4-2 with TRBJ1-2; D is unclear. Germline V lookup: CDR1 LGHNA, CDR2 YNFKEQ. The CDR3 has 15 amino acids. The germline V and J ends were trimmed by 0 bases and 8 bases, with 16 bases remaining between them. The CDR3 DNA reads TGTGCCAGCAGCCAAGATCTCGGCAAAAGGAGGGGCTACACCTTC. It translates to CASSQDLGKRRGYTF.

This clonotype was detected a few times. J is TRBJ2-7 and V is TRBV4-1; 9 nucleotides align to TRBD2. Germline CDR1 is MGHRA and CDR2 is YSYEKL. The V segment lost 3 bases and the J segment 4 bases; nucleotides outside the gene matches: 16. CDR3 length: 18 residues. This chain's CDR3 is CASSHVLAGVEKRYEQYF. The CDR3 coding sequence is TGCGCCAGCAGCCATGTATTAGCGGGAGTAGAGAAACGGTACGAGCAGTACTTC.

The chain recombines TRBV6-2 or TRBV6-3 with TRBJ2-7; 8 nucleotides match TRBD1. Germline CDR1 reads MNHEY; CDR2 reads SVGEGT. With V trimmed by 4 bases and J by 3 bases, 8 bases remained unmatched. The CDR3 covers 15 residues. The CDR3 sequence is CASSSGTGKFYEQYF. CDR3 DNA sequence: TGTGCCAGCAGTTCGGGGACAGGAAAATTCTACGAGCAGTACTTC.

This clonotype has only a few counts. This chain links TRBV27 with TRBJ2-1; D not resolved. V lost 3 bases, J lost 10 bases, and 13 bases lay in between. The CDR3 contains 13 residues. Germline V gives CDR1 MNHEY, CDR2 SMNVEV (reference sequence). CDR3 nucleotides: TGTGCCAGCAGTTTTAACTCGGACCAGGAGCAGTTCTTC. Protein sequence: CASSFNSDQEQFF.

Ten or more counts support this clonotype. This chain links TRBV4-2 with TRBJ2-7; TRBD2 matches at 9 bases. V gave up 1 base and J gave up 5 bases; unmatched junction bases: 3. This CDR3 has 14 residues. Germline V gives CDR1 LGHNA, CDR2 YNFKEQ. The CDR3 region has the DNA TGTGCCAGCAGCCAAGCAGCGGGAGGTCACGAGCAGTACTTC. Protein sequence: CASSQAAGGHEQYF.

The V call is TRBV11-2, the J call TRBJ2-7; 7 bases map to TRBD1. In germline, CDR1 is SGHAT, CDR2 FQNNGV. The V and J ends lost 5 bases and 2 bases, in that order; junction bases with no gene match: 6. The length of the CDR3 is 14 residues. The CDR3 sequence: CASSVGGQPYEQYF. CDR3 DNA sequence: TGTGCCAGCAGCGTAGGGGGACAGCCCTACGAGCAGTACTTC.

The chain links TRBV12-5 to TRBJ2-7; D possibly matches TRBD1 or TRBD2 (5 bases each). This CDR3 has 15 amino acids. Germline loops: CDR1 LGHNT, CDR2 FRNRAP. The V gene lost 5 bases and the J gene lost 2 bases, with 16 bases spanning the gap. The CDR3 is CASGSTGTRAYEQYF. CDR3 coding DNA: TGTGCTAGTGGTAGCACCGGGACCAGAGCCTACGAGCAGTACTTC.

This clonotype was counted a few times. The germline gene is not matched at one end of the junction; a read error may be the cause. V gene TRBV2 combines with J gene TRBJ2-2; no reliable D call. This CDR3 is built from 14 residues. CDR1 and CDR2 from the germline V gene are SNHLY and FYNNEI. The DNA for the CDR3 is TGTGCCAGCAATGAAGAGCTCTACACCGGGGAGCTGTTTTTT. This translates into CASNEELYTGELFF. Variable domain in full (rest from reference TRBV2 and TRBJ2-2): EPEVTQTPSHQVTQMGQEVILRCVPISNHLYFYWYRQILGQKVEFLVSFYNNEISEKSEIFDDQFSVERPDGSNFTLKIRSTKLEDSAMYFCASNEELYTGELFFGEGSRLTVL.

The chain combines TRBV9 with TRBJ2-7, with 10 bases fitting TRBD1. Germline CDR1 reads SGDLS; CDR2 reads YYNGEE. The trim removed 3 bases at V and 4 bases at J, leaving 10 bases unmatched. The CDR3 is 16 amino acids. This CDR3 reads CASSGDTGTGDYEQYF. CDR3 in DNA: TGTGCCAGCAGCGGTGATACCGGGACAGGGGATTACGAGCAGTACTTC.

V is TRBV28 and J is TRBJ1-2, with D possibly matching TRBD1 (5 bases). This CDR3 contains 12 residues. The V gene lost 6 bases and the J gene lost 6 bases, with 11 bases spanning the gap. CDR1 MDHEN and CDR2 SYDVKM come from the germline V gene. CDR3 region: CASSIRENGYTF. The CDR3 DNA follows: TGTGCCAGCAGCATCAGGGAGAATGGCTACACCTTC.